This T cell receptor (beta chain) originates from a study of beta chain features in type 1 diabetes. The CDR3 is 15 amino acids. The ends were cut back, 0 bases at V and 3 bases at J, with 9 bases in the middle. CDR1 SGHRS and CDR2 YFSETQ come from the germline V gene. Of note for this clone: Antigen: not known.

Study observations and caveats: People with Type 1 diabetes carried modestly yet significantly shorter TCRB CDR3s in all four CD4+ subsets.

The investigators reverse transcribed all of the isolated RNA, so they sequenced expressed TCRB transcripts. Sequenced by immunoSEQ multiplex PCR; TCRdb stores in-frame clones only, minus some. The table has 860,000 or so clones, 17% seen once; the top ten hold 0.023%. This chain links TRBV5-1 with TRBJ2-2; TRBD2 might be the D (6 bases). This clonotype originated in a woman between 18 and 29 years old in good health. Sample: naive CD4+ T cells from blood. The CDR3 protein is CASSLVTGDTGELFF. CDR3 coding DNA: TGCGCCAGCAGCTTGGTAACGGGGGACACCGGGGAGCTGTTTTTT.